The clone carrying this T cell receptor beta chain came up a few times. This sample is drawn from a study of blood T cell repertoires in COVID-19. Looking at the study overall: Donors in the United States, Italy and Spain gave samples during acute or convalescent COVID-19. The analysed material was cDNA or gDNA that came from T cells, B-cell-depleted T cells, or PBMCs.

Germline loops: CDR1 MDHEN, CDR2 SYDVKM. The CDR3 sequence is 14 residues long. Trimming removed 5 bases from V and 3 bases from J; junction bases left unmatched: 3. As originally analysed: Nucleated cell counts were estimated from reference gene primer amplification. Using immunoSEQ multiplex PCR, the repertoire was profiled, and TCRdb retains in-frame clones only, with some absent. The V and J calls and clone size were taken over from that table, and D and trimming were inferred from the DNA. The table shows roughly 140,000 clones, with approximately 80% occurring only once. The chain carries TRBV28 and TRBJ2-3; 9 nucleotides line up with TRBD1. Material for sequencing was peripheral blood. This clonotype was obtained from a human donor in a cohort sampled during active COVID-19. CDR3 amino acids: CASSRQGGTDTQYF. In DNA, the CDR3 is TGTGCCAGCAGTAGACAGGGGGGGACAGATACGCAGTATTTT.